This T cell receptor (beta chain) appears in the sequencing data of a study of vaccination effects on CD4 cells after COVID-19. Upon completion of under eleven days in culture, CD4+ T cells were isolated. This clone showed up just a few times. Its antigen is unknown. Sequenced by immunoSEQ multiplex PCR; TCRdb stores in-frame clones only, minus some. The table has under 50,000 clones, 50% to 70% seen once; the top ten hold 5% to 6.5%. The specimen was CD4+ T cells from PBMCs cultured without peptide, collected before COVID-19 vaccination. The clonotype comes from a human donor who received a COVID-19 vaccine.

The CDR3, as DNA: TGTGCCAGCAGTTCCGGTAGGCAAGAGACCCAGTACTTC. This gives the protein CASSSGRQETQYF. This sequence joins TRBV6-2 or TRBV6-3 and TRBJ2-5; no reliable D call. CDR3 length equals 13 residues. Germline CDR1 reads MNHEY; CDR2 reads SVGEGT. V was shortened by 4 bases and J by 2 bases, with 8 bases between the two germline ends.